The entry below describes one T cell receptor beta chain. This specimen belongs to a study of blood T cell repertoires in COVID-19. Study at large: Whether acute or convalescent, the COVID-19 samples came from the United States, Italy and Spain. PBMCs, B-cell-depleted T cells, or T cells were the source of the cDNA or gDNA that made up the material.

Original data processing: Nucleated cell counts were estimated from reference gene primer amplification. Method: immunoSEQ multiplex PCR; TCRdb's copy keeps in-frame clones and lacks some. The V and J calls and the clone size are those of that table, but D and trimming were determined from the DNA. Of around 100,000 clones in the sample, around 87% were seen once. Germline lookup yields CDR1 LGHDT and CDR2 YNNKEL (reference sequence). The CDR3 extends over 14 amino acids. V shed 6 bases, J shed 5 bases, and the junction held 7 bases outside the gene matches. Input material: peripheral blood. The genes are TRBV3-1 (or the pseudogene TRBV3-2) and TRBJ2-1; 7 bases are shared with TRBD2. The clonotype originates from a human donor in a cohort sampled during active COVID-19. This chain's CDR3 is CASSRLAANNEQFF. CDR3 nucleotide sequence: TGTGCCAGCAGTCGGCTAGCGGCGAACAATGAGCAGTTCTTC.